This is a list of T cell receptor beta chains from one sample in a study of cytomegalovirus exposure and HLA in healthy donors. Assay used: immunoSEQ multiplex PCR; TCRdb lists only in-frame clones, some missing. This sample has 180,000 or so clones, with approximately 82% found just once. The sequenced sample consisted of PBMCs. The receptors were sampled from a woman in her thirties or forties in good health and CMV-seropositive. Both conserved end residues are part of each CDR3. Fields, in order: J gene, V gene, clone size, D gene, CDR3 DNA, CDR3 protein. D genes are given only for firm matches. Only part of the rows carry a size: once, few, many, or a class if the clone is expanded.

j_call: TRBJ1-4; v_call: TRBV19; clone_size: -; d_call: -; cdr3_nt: TGTGCCAGTAGTAACTCACAGACAACTAATGAAAAACTGTTTTTT; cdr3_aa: CASSNSQTTNEKLFF
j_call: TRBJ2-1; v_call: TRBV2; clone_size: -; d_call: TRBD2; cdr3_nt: TGTGCCAGCAGAACCGCTAGCGGGTCCTACAATGAGCAGTTCTTC; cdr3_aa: CASRTASGSYNEQFF
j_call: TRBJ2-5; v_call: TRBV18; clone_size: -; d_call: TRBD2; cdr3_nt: TGTGCCAGCTCACCGGTGGTGGGAGGGCAGCAAGAGACCCAGTACTTC; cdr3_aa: CASSPVVGGQQETQYF
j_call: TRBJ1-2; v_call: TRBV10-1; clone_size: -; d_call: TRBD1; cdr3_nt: TGCGCCAGCTTGGGACAGGGGGGCTATGGCTACACCTTC; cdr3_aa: CASLGQGGYGYTF
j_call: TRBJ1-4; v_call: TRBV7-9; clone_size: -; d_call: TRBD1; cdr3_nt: TGTGCCAGCAGCGACAGGGTTGGGGATGAAAAACTGTTTTTT; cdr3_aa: CASSDRVGDEKLFF
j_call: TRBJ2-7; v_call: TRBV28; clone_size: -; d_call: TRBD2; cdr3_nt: TGTGCCAGCAGTTCTACCTCCGGGACTAGCGGGAGTCGTTACGAGCAGTACTTC; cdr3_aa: CASSSTSGTSGSRYEQYF
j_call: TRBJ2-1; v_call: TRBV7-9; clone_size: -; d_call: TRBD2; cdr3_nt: TGTGCCAGCAGCTTGAGCGGGAACTCCCCGGGGCATGAGCAGTTCTTC; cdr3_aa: CASSLSGNSPGHEQFF
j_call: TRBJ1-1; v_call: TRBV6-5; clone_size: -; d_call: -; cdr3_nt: TGTGCCAGCAGTTACTCGCCTGACAGATCCTTCTCTGAAGCTTTCTTT; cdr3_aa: CASSYSPDRSFSEAFF
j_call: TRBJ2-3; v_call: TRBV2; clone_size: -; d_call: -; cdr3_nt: TGTGCCAGCAGCCTGGTTGGGAGTTCTGGAGATACGCAGTATTTT; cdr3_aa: CASSLVGSSGDTQYF
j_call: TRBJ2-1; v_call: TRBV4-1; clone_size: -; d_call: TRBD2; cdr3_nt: TGCGCCAGCAGCCAAGAAGGCGGGGGACTAGCGGAGCCCAATGAGCAGTTCTTC; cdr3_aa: CASSQEGGGLAEPNEQFF
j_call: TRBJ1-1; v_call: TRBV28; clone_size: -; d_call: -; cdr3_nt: TGTGCCAGCAGTTTAGGAGGGAACACTGAAGCTTTCTTT; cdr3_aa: CASSLGGNTEAFF
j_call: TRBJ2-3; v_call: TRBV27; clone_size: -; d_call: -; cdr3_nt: TGTGCCAGCAGCCGACTAGGGGACTCGGCCCAGAGCACAGATACGCAGTATTTT; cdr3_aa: CASSRLGDSAQSTDTQYF
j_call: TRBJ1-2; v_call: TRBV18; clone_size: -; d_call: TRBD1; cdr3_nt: TGTGCCAACTCACCACGTCAGGACAGGGACTATGGCTACACCTTC; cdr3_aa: CANSPRQDRDYGYTF
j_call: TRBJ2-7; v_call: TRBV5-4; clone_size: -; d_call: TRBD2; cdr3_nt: TGTGCCAGCAGTACTAGCGGGACCCACGAGCAGTACTTC; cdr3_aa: CASSTSGTHEQYF
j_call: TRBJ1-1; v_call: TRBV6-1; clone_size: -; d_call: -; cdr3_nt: TGTGCCAGCAGTTATGGCAGGACTGAAGCTTTCTTT; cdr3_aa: CASSYGRTEAFF
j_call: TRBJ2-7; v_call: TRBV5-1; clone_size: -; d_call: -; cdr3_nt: TGCGCCAGCAGCCCCAACGCGCCGGGGACCTACGAGCAGTACTTC; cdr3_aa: CASSPNAPGTYEQYF
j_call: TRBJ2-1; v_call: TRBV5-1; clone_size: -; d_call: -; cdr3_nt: TGCGCCAGCAGCTTGGCAGGAGGTGAGCAGTTCTTC; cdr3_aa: CASSLAGGEQFF
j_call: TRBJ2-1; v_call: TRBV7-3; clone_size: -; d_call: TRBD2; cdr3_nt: TGTGCCAGCAGCTTACTAGCGGGAGGGAACAATGAGCAGTTCTTC; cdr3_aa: CASSLLAGGNNEQFF
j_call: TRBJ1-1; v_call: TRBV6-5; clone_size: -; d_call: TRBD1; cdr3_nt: TGTGCCAGCAGACAGGGGTTGAACACTGAAGCTTTCTTT; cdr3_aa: CASRQGLNTEAFF
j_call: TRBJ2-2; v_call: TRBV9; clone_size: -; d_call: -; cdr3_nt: TGTGCCAGCAGCGTAGACCCTGGACTCTCCACCGGGGAGCTGTTTTTT; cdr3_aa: CASSVDPGLSTGELFF
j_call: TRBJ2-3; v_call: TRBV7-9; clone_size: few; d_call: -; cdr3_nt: TGTGCCAGCAGCTTAGCCCTGAGCACAGATACGCAGTATTTT; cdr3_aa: CASSLALSTDTQYF
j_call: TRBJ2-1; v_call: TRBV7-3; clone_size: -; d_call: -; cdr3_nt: TGTGCCAGCAGCTTAGTTGGGACAACCTACAATGAGCAGTTCTTC; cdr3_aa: CASSLVGTTYNEQFF
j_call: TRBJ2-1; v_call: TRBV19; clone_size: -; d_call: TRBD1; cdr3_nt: TGTGCCAGTAGACCCAGAGGGGGCGATGAGCAGTTCTTC; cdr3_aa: CASRPRGGDEQFF
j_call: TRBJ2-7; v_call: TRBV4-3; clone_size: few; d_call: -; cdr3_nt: TGCGCCAGCAGCCAAGATGGAGCAGGACTCACTGCCTACGAGCAGTACTTC; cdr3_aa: CASSQDGAGLTAYEQYF
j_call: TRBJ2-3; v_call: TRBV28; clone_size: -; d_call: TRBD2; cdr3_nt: TGTGCCAGCAGTACCCTCCTAGCGGGGAGCACAGATACGCAGTATTTT; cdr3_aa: CASSTLLAGSTDTQYF
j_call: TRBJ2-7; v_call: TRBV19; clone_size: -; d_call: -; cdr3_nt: TGTGCCACCACGACTACCGGTCCCTCTTCCTACGAGCAGTACTTC; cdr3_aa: CATTTTGPSSYEQYF
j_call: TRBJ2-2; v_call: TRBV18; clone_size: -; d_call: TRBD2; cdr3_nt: TGTGCCAGCTCACAATATGGACTAGCTGTCCCCAACACCGGGGAGCTGTTTTTT; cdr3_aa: CASSQYGLAVPNTGELFF
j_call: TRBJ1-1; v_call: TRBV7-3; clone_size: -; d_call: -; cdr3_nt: TGTGCCAGCAGCTTGGGGGGGATGAACACTGAAGCTTTCTTT; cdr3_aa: CASSLGGMNTEAFF
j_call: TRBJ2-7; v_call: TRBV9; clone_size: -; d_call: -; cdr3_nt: TGTGCCAGCAGCGTAGCATACGGGACACAATACGAGCAGTACTTC; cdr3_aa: CASSVAYGTQYEQYF
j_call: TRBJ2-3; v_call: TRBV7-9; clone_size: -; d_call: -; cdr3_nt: TGTTCCAGCGGACGACAGACCACAGATACGCAGTATTTT; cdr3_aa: CSSGRQTTDTQYF
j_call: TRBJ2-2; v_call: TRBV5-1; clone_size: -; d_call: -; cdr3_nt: TGCGCCAGCAGCTTGCGGTTAGCGAACACCGGGGAGCTGTTTTTT; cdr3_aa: CASSLRLANTGELFF
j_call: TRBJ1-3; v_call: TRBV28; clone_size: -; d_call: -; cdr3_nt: TGTGCCAGCAGTGAAAAACAGGGAAGTGGAAACACCATATATTTT; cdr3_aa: CASSEKQGSGNTIYF
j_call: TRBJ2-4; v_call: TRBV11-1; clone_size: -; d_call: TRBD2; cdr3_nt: TGTGCCAGCAGCCCGCGGGAGACCAGGACCAAAAACATTCAGTACTTC; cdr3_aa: CASSPRETRTKNIQYF